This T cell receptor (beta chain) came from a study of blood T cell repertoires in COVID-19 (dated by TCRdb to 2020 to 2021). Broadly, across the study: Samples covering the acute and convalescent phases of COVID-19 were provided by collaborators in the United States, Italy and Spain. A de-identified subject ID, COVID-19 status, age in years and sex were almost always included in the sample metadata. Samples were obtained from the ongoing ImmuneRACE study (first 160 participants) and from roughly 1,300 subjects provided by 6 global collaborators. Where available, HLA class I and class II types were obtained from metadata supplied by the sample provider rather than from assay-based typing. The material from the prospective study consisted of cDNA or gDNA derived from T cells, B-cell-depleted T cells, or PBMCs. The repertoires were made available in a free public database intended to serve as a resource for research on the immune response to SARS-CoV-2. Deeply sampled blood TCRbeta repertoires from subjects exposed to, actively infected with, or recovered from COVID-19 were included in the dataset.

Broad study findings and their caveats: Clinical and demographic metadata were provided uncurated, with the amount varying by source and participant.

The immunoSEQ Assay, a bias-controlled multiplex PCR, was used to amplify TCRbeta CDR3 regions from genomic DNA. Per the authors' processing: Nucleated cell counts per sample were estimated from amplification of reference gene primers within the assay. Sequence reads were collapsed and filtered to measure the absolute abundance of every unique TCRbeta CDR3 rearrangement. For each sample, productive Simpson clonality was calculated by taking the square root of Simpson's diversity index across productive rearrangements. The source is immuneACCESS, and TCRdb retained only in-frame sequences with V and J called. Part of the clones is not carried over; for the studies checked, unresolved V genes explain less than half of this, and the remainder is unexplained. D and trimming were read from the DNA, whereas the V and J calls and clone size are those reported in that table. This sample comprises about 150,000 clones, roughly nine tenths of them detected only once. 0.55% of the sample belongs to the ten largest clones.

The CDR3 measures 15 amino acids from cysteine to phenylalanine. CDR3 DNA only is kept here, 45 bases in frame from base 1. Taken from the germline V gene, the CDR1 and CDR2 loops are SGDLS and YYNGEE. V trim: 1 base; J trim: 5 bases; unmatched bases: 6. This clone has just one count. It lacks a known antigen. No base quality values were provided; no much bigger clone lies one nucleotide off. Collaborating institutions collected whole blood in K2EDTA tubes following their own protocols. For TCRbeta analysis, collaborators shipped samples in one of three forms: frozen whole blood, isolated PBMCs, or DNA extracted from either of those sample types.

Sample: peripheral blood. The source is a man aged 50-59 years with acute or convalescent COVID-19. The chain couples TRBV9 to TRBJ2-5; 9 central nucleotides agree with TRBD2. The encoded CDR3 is CASSVPAGGGETQYF. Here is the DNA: TGTGCCAGCAGCGTACCAGCGGGGGGCGGGGAGACCCAGTACTTC.